The entry that follows covers one TCR beta chain sequence. The antigen is undetermined. This sample stems from a study of CD8 T cells in ankylosing spondylitis. The CDR3 extends over 16 amino acids. Trimming removed 2 bases from V and 6 bases from J; junction bases left unmatched: 11. Germline V gives CDR1 SGHRS, CDR2 YFSETQ. Study-wide findings and caveats: Significantly higher representation of disease-linked clones was reported for matched ankylosing spondylitis synovial fluid. What appeared characteristic of ankylosing spondylitis blood was a TCR beta motif of 7 or 8 highly homologous variants.

Libraries for TCR beta were made by quantitative 5'-RACE with molecular barcodes. TCRdb itself ran the 5' RACE reads through MiXCR, one entry per CDR3 protein. The profile shows approximately 300,000 distinct CDR3 sequences, roughly 8% of them singletons. The sample was blood, either unsorted or a sorted T cell fraction (not recorded which). The sequence came from a male donor with ankylosing spondylitis. The rearrangement uses TRBV5-1 and TRBJ1-1, with TRBD1 matching over 9 bases. CDR3 nucleotides: TGCGCCAGCAGCTTCCGGGACAGGGACCTTCGGGCTGAAGCTTTCTTT. It specifies CASSFRDRDLRAEAFF.